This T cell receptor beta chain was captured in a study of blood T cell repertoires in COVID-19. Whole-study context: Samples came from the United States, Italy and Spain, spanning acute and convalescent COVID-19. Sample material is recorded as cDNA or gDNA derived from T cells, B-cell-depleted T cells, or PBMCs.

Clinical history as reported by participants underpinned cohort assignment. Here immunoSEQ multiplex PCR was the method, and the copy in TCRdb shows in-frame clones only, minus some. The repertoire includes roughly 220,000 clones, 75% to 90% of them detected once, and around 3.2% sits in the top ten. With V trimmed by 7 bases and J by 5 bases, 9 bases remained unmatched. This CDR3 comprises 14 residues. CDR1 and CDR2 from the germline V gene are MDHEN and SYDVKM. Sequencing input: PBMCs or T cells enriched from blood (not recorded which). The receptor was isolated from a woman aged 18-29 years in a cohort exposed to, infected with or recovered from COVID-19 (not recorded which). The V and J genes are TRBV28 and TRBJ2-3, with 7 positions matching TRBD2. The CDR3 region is CASTRWGGVDTQYF. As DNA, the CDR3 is TGTGCCAGCACCCGATGGGGAGGGGTAGATACGCAGTATTTT.